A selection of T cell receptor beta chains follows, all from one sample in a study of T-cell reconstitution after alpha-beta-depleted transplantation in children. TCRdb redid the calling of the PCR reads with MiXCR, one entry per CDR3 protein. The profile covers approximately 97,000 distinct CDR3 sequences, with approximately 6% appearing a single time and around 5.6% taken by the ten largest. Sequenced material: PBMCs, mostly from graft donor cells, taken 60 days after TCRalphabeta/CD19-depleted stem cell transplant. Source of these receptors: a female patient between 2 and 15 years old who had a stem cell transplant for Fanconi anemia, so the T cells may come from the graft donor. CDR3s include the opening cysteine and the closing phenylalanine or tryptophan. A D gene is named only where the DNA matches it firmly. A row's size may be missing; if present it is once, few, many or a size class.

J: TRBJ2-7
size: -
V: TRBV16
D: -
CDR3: CASSRPGFYEQYF
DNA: TGTGCCAGCAGCCGACCAGGCTTCTACGAGCAGTACTTC

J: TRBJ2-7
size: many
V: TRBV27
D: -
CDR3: CASSRQTSYEQYF
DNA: TGTGCCAGCAGTCGGCAGACCTCCTACGAGCAGTACTTC

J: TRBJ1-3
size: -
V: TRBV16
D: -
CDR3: CASSRGGLSGNTIYF
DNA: TGTGCCAGCTCACGAGGAGGGCTCTCTGGAAACACCATATATTTT

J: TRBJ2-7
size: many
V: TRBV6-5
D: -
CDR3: CASSYTQGRSYEQYF
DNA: TGTGCCAGCAGTTACACCCAGGGCCGCTCCTACGAGCAGTACTTC

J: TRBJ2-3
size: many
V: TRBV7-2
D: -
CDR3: CASSLGREDTQYF
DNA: TGTGCCAGCAGCTTAGGCCGAGAAGATACGCAGTATTTT

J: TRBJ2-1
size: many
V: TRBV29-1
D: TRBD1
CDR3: CSVEDFRGPSPNEQFF
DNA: TGCAGCGTTGAAGATTTCAGGGGGCCCTCACCTAATGAGCAGTTCTTC

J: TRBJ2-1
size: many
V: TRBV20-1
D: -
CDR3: CSVGKQFF
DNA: TGCAGTGTTGGTAAGCAGTTCTTC

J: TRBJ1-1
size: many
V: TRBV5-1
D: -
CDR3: CASSLVGGWDEAFF
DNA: TGCGCCAGCAGCTTGGTTGGCGGGTGGGATGAAGCTTTCTTT

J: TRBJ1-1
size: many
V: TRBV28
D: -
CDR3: CASSFRGIMNTEAFF
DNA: TGTGCCAGCAGTTTTCGCGGCATCATGAACACTGAAGCTTTCTTT

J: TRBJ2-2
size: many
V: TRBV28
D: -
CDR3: CASSFSRLLTGELFF
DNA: TGTGCCAGCAGTTTCTCGCGGCTCTTAACCGGGGAGCTGTTTTTT

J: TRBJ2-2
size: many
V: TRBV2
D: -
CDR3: CASSELRVTGELFF
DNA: TGTGCCAGCAGTGAATTAAGGGTGACCGGGGAGCTGTTTTTT

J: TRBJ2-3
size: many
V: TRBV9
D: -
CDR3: CASSVGWPTDTQYF
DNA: TGTGCCAGCAGCGTTGGCTGGCCCACAGATACGCAGTATTTT

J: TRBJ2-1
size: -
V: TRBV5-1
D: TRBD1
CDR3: CASSQTDRAGNEQFF
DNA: TGCGCCAGCAGCCAGACGGACAGGGCTGGCAATGAGCAGTTCTTC

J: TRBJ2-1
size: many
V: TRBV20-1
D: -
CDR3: CSARTQGPLYNEQFF
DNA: TGCAGTGCTAGGACCCAGGGGCCTTTGTACAATGAGCAGTTCTTC

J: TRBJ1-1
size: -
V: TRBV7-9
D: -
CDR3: CAIARPDIMNTEAFF
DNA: TGTGCCATCGCCAGGCCGGATATCATGAACACTGAAGCTTTCTTT

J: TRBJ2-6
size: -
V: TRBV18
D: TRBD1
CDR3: CASSLGQRSNVLTF
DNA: TGTGCCAGCTCATTGGGACAGCGCAGCAACGTCCTGACTTTC

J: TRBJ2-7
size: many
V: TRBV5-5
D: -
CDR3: CASSFRAPRSYEQYF
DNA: TGTGCCAGCAGCTTCCGTGCCCCCCGGTCCTACGAGCAGTACTTC

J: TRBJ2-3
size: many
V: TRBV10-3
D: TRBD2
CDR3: CAIKLAGGSTDTQYF
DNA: TGTGCCATCAAACTAGCGGGGGGGAGCACAGATACGCAGTATTTT

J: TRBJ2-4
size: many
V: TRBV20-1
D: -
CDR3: CSARDVVAGNIQYF
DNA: TGCAGTGCTAGAGATGTGGTAGCTGGAAACATTCAGTACTTC

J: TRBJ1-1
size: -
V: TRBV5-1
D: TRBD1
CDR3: CARLPGGNTEAFF
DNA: TGCGCCAGGCTCCCAGGGGGCAACACTGAAGCTTTCTTT

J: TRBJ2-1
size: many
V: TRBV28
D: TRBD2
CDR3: CASIPLSRLAGGNEQFF
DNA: TGTGCCAGCATACCGTTAAGTCGGCTAGCGGGAGGAAATGAGCAGTTCTTC

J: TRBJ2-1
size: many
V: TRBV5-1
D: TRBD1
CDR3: CASSLAGTGFSNEQFF
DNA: TGCGCCAGCAGCTTGGCCGGGACAGGGTTCTCCAATGAGCAGTTCTTC

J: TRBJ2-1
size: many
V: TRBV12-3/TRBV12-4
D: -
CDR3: CASSLQGFSYNEQFF
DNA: TGTGCCAGCAGTTTACAGGGTTTCTCCTACAATGAGCAGTTCTTC

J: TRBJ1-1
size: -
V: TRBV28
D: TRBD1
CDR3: CASSLWDRNTEAFF
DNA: TGTGCCAGCAGTCTCTGGGACAGAAACACTGAAGCTTTCTTT

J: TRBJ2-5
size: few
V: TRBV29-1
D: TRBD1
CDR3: CSVWGMRGLGTQYF
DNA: TGCAGCGTTTGGGGAATGAGGGGGCTTGGGACCCAGTACTTC

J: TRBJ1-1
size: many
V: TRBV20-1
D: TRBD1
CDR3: CSADLTGGGEAFF
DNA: TGCAGTGCCGATCTGACAGGGGGAGGTGAAGCTTTCTTT

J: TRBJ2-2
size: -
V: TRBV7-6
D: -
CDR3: CASNEGTGELFF
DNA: TGTGCCAGCAATGAGGGAACCGGGGAGCTGTTTTTT

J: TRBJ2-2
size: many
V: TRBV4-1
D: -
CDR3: CASSQGTGANTGELFF
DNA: TGCGCCAGCAGCCAGGGGACGGGAGCGAACACCGGGGAGCTGTTTTTT

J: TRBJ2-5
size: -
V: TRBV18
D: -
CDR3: CASSPNGGETQYF
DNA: TGTGCCAGCTCACCCAATGGGGGAGAGACCCAGTACTTC

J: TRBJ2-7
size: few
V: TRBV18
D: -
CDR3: CASSPRDGSYEQYF
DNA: TGTGCCAGCTCACCCCGTGACGGCTCCTACGAGCAGTACTTC

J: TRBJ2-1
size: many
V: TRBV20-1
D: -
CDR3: CSAPRGPEQFF
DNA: TGCAGTGCCCCCCGGGGACCTGAGCAGTTCTTC

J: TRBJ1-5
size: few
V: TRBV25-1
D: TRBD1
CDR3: CASSDSRIAEDRGPLNQPQHF
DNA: TGTGCCAGCAGTGATTCCCGGATAGCGGAAGACAGGGGACCCCTCAATCAGCCCCAGCATTTT

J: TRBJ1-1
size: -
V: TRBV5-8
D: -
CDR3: CASTTGLSPNTEAFF
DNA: TGTGCCAGCACCACAGGGTTGTCCCCGAACACTGAAGCTTTCTTT

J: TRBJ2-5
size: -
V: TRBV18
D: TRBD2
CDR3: CASSRNSGGFQETQYF
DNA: TGTGCCAGCTCACGAAATAGCGGGGGTTTCCAAGAGACCCAGTACTTC

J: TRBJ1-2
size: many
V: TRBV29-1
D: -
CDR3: CSVVSVTGRYYGYTF
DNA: TGCAGCGTTGTATCGGTGACCGGACGGTACTATGGCTACACCTTC

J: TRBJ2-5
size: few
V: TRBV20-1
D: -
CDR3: CSATPPGEIQETQYF
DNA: TGCAGTGCTACTCCACCAGGGGAAATACAAGAGACCCAGTACTTC

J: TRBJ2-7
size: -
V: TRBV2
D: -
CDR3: CASRDYAKEQYF
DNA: TGTGCCAGCAGGGACTACGCTAAGGAGCAGTACTTC

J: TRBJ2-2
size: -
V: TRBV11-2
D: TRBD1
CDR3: CASSLVWTGGELFF
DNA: TGTGCCAGCAGCTTAGTGTGGACAGGCGGGGAGCTGTTTTTT

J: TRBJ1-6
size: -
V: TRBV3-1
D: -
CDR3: CASNLLSSYNSPLHF
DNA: TGTGCCAGCAACCTATTATCGTCCTATAATTCACCCCTCCACTTT

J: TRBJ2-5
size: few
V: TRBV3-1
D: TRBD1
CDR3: CASSQPLGTGVTKTQYF
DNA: TGTGCCAGCAGCCAACCTCTCGGGACAGGGGTTACGAAGACCCAGTACTTC

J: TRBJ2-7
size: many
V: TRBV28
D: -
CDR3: CASSLRLVTYEQYF
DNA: TGTGCCAGCAGTTTAAGGCTAGTCACCTACGAGCAGTACTTC